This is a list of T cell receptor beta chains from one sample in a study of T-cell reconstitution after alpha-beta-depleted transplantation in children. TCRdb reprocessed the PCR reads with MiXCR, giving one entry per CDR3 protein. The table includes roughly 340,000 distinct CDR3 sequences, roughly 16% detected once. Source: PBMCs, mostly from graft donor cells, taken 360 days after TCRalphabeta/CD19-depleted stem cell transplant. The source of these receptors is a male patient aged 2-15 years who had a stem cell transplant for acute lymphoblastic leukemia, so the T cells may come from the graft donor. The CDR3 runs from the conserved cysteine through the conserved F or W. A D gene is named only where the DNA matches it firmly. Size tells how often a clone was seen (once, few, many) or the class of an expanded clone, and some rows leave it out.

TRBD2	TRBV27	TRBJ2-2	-	TGTGCCAGCAGTTTGACCGGGAGGAGAGCCGGGGAGCTGTTTTTT	CASSLTGRRAGELFF
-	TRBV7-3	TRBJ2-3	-	TGTGCCAGCAGCCCGAGTGGGGGGCTCGATACGCAGTATTTT	CASSPSGGLDTQYF
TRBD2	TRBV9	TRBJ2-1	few	TGTGCCAGCAGCGCCAGGACTAGCAGCAATGAGCAGTTCTTC	CASSARTSSNEQFF
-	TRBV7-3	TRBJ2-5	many	TGTGCCAGCAGCATCTCGTACCAAGAGACCCAGTACTTC	CASSISYQETQYF
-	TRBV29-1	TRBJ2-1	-	TGCAGCGTTGAGAGGGACTTCTCCTACAATGAGCAGTTCTTC	CSVERDFSYNEQFF
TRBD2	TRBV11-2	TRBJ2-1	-	TGTGCCAGCAGCCCCCCCCGACTAGCGGGAATCAATGAGCAGTTCTTC	CASSPPRLAGINEQFF
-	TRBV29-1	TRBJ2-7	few	TGCAGCGTTAGGACAGATACTTACGAGCAGTACTTC	CSVRTDTYEQYF
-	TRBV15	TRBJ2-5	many	TGTGCCACCAGCAGAGATGGAGGGAGCCAAGAGACCCAGTACTTC	CATSRDGGSQETQYF
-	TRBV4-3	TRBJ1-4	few	TGCGCCAGCAGCCAAGATCCGGGGGATAATGAAAAACTGTTTTTT	CASSQDPGDNEKLFF
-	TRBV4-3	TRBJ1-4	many	TGCGCCAGCAGCCAAGGAGAAGGGGCGTGGGATCCTAATGAAAAACTGTTTTTT	CASSQGEGAWDPNEKLFF
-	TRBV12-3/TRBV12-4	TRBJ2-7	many	TGTGCCAGCAGTACGACTCGCGAGCAGTACTTC	CASSTTREQYF
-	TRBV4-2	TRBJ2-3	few	TGTGCCAGCAGCCCCCATGAGGTTGAAGATACGCAGTATTTT	CASSPHEVEDTQYF
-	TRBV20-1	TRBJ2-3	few	TGCAGTGCTAGAGAAGTGTTGCGGGATACGCAGTATTTT	CSAREVLRDTQYF
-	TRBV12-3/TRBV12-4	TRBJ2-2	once	TGTGCCAGCAGTCGGACCTTCAACACCGGGGAGCTGTTTTTT	CASSRTFNTGELFF
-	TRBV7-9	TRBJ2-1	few	TGTGCCAGCAGCCCTCCGGGACCCCAATACAATGAGCAGTTCTTC	CASSPPGPQYNEQFF
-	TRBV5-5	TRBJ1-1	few	TGTGCCAGCAGCTTGTCGTCAGCAGTCCTGAACACTGAAGCTTTCTTT	CASSLSSAVLNTEAFF
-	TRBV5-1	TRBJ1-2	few	TGCGCCAGCAGCTTGGAGAGGGGTGGGTTCTATGGCTACACCTTC	CASSLERGGFYGYTF
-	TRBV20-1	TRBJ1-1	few	TGCAGTGCTAGAGAGGGGTCTAGGGGGAACACTGAAGCTTTCTTT	CSAREGSRGNTEAFF
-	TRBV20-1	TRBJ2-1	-	TGCAGTGCTAGAGTGGGAGAGGCCACCAACTACAATGAGCAGTTCTTC	CSARVGEATNYNEQFF
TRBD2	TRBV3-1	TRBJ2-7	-	TGTGCCAGCAGCCAAGAGAGGAAATCGGCGGGAGGCGAGCAGTACTTC	CASSQERKSAGGEQYF
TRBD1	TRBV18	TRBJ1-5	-	TGTGCCAGCTCGGGCAACAGGGGCGGTCAGCCCCAGCATTTT	CASSGNRGGQPQHF
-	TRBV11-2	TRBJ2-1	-	TGTGCCAGCAGCCCTATTGGTGGTCACTACAATGAGCAGTTCTTC	CASSPIGGHYNEQFF
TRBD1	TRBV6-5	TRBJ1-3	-	TGTGCCAGCAGTTATCGCCGGACAGGGCGCTTCTCTGGAAACACCATATATTTT	CASSYRRTGRFSGNTIYF
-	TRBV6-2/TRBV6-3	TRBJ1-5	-	TGTGCCAGCACAGGGGCGTCTAGCAATCAGCCCCAGCATTTT	CASTGASSNQPQHF
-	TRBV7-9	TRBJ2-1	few	TGTGCCAGCAGCCCGTCCCCAGGGGGGAATGAGCAGTTCTTC	CASSPSPGGNEQFF
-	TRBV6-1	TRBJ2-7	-	TGTGCCAGCACTCCGGCGCTAAGCACCTACGAGCAGTACTTC	CASTPALSTYEQYF
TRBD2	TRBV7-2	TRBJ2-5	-	TGTGCCAGCAGCCCTCGGGTAGCGGGAGGGCCTTGGGAGACCCAGTACTTC	CASSPRVAGGPWETQYF
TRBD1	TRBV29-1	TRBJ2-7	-	TGCAGCGTTAGCGGGACAGGGGACCACGAGCAGTACTTC	CSVSGTGDHEQYF
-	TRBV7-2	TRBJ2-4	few	TGTGCCAGCAGCCCGGACCATAGAGTATACACCAAAAACATTCAGTACTTC	CASSPDHRVYTKNIQYF
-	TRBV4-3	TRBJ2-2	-	TGCGCCAGCAGCCAATGGGGGGTCCGTGGGACCGGGGAGCTGTTTTTT	CASSQWGVRGTGELFF
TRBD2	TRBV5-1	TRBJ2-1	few	TGCGCCAGCAGCTTGAGGGTGCGACTAGCGGGAGGGGATGAGCAGTTCTTC	CASSLRVRLAGGDEQFF
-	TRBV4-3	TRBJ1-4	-	TGCGCCAGCAGCCAATCGAGGGTCGTAGGAGAAAAACTGTTTTTT	CASSQSRVVGEKLFF
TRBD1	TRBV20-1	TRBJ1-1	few	TGCAGTGCTAATGCCCAGGGGGGAACTGAAGCTTTCTTT	CSANAQGGTEAFF
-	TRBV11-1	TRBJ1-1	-	TGTGCCAGCAACGCGAAGAAGGTGTCGAACACTGAAGCTTTCTTT	CASNAKKVSNTEAFF
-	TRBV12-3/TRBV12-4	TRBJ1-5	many	TGTGCCAGCAGTTTAGCGGGGCGTCAGCCCCAGCATTTT	CASSLAGRQPQHF
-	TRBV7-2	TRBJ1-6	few	TGTGCCAGCAGCTTAGTGGGGGCTCTCAATTCACCCCTCCACTTT	CASSLVGALNSPLHF
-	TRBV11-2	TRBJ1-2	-	TGTGCCAGCAGCTTTGAGGGCTACACCTTC	CASSFEGYTF